This T cell receptor (beta chain) came from a study of blood T cell repertoires in COVID-19. Across the whole study: Recovered status in Cohort 3 required two negative PCRs, clearance, or symptom resolution. COVID-19 samples, acute and convalescent, were from the United States, Italy and Spain.

In the study's own analysis: Counts of nucleated cells, estimated from reference gene primer amplification, were obtained. Produced via immunoSEQ multiplex PCR; TCRdb's table is partial and in-frame only. That table is the source of V, J and clone size, and D and trimming were worked out from the DNA. The sample includes some 200,000 clones, 86% of them seen just once. Study members were between about 18 and 100 years old and lived in approximately 25 US regions. This CDR3 is 17 amino acids long. V trimming: 2 bases; J trimming: 7 bases; junction bases outside the gene matches: 16. This chain joins TRBV23-1 and TRBJ2-5; TRBD2 matches at 7 bases. TRBV23-1 is labeled an ORF, and its function is uncertain. This clonotype was obtained from a woman aged 50 to 65 in a cohort exposed to, infected with or recovered from COVID-19 (not recorded which). Sequencing was carried out using PBMCs or T cells enriched from blood (not recorded which). CDR3 sequence reads: CASSQASGEGYGGTQYF. The CDR3 coding sequence is TGCGCCAGCAGTCAAGCGAGCGGGGAGGGGTATGGAGGGACCCAGTACTTC.